This T cell receptor (beta chain) came from a study of blood T cell repertoires in COVID-19. On the study more broadly: Sources were T cells, B-cell-depleted T cells, or PBMCs; the material itself was cDNA or gDNA.

Sequencing was performed with immunoSEQ multiplex PCR; in TCRdb, only in-frame clones are kept and a portion is missing. The sample lists around 380,000 clones, around 84% occurring once. With 8 bases removed from V and 0 bases from J, the gap between germline ends came to 15 bases. The CDR3 length is 15 residues. From germline, CDR1 is MNHEY and CDR2 SVGAGI. The receptor was isolated from a human donor with acute or convalescent COVID-19. The donor label of this sample is uncertain. The specimen was peripheral blood. This chain joins TRBV6-5 and TRBJ2-3; possible D gene TRBD1, 6 bases. The CDR3 DNA reads as TGTGCCAGCCGACCGAACACAGGGAGCACAGATACGCAGTATTTT. Amino acids: CASRPNTGSTDTQYF.